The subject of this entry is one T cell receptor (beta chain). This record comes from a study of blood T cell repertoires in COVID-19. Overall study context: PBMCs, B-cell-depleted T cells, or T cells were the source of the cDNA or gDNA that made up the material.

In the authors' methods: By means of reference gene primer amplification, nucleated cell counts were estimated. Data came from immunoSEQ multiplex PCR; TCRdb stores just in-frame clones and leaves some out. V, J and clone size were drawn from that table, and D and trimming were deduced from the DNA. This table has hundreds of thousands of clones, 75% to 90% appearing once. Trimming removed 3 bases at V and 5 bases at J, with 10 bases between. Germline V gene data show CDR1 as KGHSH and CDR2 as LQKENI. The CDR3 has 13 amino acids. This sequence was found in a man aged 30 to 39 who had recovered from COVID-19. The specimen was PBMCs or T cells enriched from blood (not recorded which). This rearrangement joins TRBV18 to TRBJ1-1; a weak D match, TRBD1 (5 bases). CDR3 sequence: CASSPRQSTEAFF. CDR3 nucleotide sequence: TGTGCCAGCTCACCCCGACAGTCAACTGAAGCTTTCTTT.